Given below is one T cell receptor beta chain in context. Its antigen is still unknown. The data are from a study of blood T cells in healthy people across ages. The study, taken as a whole, reports: Versus aged donors, long-lived donors had higher diversity and more naive CD4+ cells. Unsorted PBMC material precluded a definitive naive versus antigen-experienced comparison.

The length of the CDR3 is 14 residues. Trimming removed 2 bases at V and 7 bases at J, with 9 bases between. The authors ran a second PCR of about 6 to 11 cycles using a sample-barcoded 5' primer and a J-beta primer mix. Every cDNA molecule bore a tag from a template-switch adaptor containing 12 random nucleotides. In TCRdb, the 5' RACE reads were re-called with MiXCR into one record per CDR3 protein. This sample has approximately 800,000 distinct CDR3 sequences, with less than 80% found just once. Researchers report isolating at least 7 million PBMCs per sample. Sequences were obtained from blood. The source of this sequence is a man aged 25 to 40 in good health. V gene TRBV12-3 or TRBV12-4 combines with J gene TRBJ1-6; possible D gene TRBD1, 5 bases. The CDR3 DNA is TGTGCCAGCAGTTTACTAGAGGGGAATTCACCCCTCCACTTT. Translated: CASSLLEGNSPLHF.